This T cell receptor (beta chain) was found in a study of blood T cell repertoires in COVID-19. Background on the study: PBMCs, B-cell-depleted T cells, or T cells were the source of the cDNA or gDNA that made up the material.

In germline, CDR1 is SGHRS, CDR2 YFSETQ. V dropped 0 bases and J dropped 6 bases, with 13 bases sitting between them. The CDR3 runs to 14 residues. Assay: immunoSEQ multiplex PCR; the TCRdb copy retains only in-frame clones and omits some. The sample lists some 400,000 clones; 87% were seen once. The sequencing input was peripheral blood. The chain is built from TRBV5-1 and TRBJ2-7, with a weak D call TRBD1 (5 bases). The TCR was taken from a woman aged 25 to 39 with COVID-19, enrolled during active disease. The CDR3 region is CASSLGQGVGEQYF. For the CDR3, the DNA is TGCGCCAGCAGCTTGGGGCAGGGCGTGGGCGAGCAGTACTTC.